This T cell receptor (beta chain) was recovered during a study of cytomegalovirus exposure and HLA in healthy donors. Across the whole study: The study's early data release held 80 million to 95 million unique TCRs from HLA-typed donors.

A few counts support this clone. Antigen: not known. Healthy people donating bone marrow made up the donors. PCR employed 60 Vbeta and 13 Jbeta primers. Using immunoSEQ multiplex PCR, the repertoire was profiled, and TCRdb retains in-frame clones only, with some absent. The sample yields about 200,000 clones, about an eighth seen once. The CDR3 is 13 residues long. In germline, CDR1 is SGHTA, CDR2 FQGNSA. V lost 6 bases and J lost 8, with 16 bases in between. Study results and limitations: The analysis excluded some indistinguishable V segments, including TRBV6-2 and TRBV6-3.

The source material was PBMCs. V usage is TRBV7-2 and J usage is TRBJ1-2, with D perhaps TRBD1 (5 bases). This TCR came from a man over 45 in good health and CMV-seropositive. The CDR3 reads CASSQLGRDGYTF. In DNA form, the CDR3 reads TGTGCCAGCAGTCAGCTGGGGAGGGACGGCTACACCTTC.